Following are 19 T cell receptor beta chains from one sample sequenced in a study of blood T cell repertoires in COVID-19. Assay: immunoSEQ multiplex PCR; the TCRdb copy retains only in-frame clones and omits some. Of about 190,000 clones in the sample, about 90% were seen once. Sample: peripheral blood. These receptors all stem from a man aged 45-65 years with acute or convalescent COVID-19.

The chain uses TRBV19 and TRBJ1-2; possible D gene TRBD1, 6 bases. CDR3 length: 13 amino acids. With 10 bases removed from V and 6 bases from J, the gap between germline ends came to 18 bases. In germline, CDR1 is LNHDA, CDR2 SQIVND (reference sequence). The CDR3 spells CAIAENRVDGYTF. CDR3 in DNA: TGTGCCATCGCCGAAAACAGGGTCGATGGCTACACCTTC.

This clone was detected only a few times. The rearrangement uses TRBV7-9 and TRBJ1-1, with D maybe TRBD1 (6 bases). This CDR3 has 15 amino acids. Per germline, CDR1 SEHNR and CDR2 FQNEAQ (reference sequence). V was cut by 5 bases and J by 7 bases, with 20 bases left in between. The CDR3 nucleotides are TGTGCCAGCAGCCCCCGGACAGACCTGGTGGTTGAAGCTTTCTTT. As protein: CASSPRTDLVVEAFF.

The CDR3 is CASSPARGQDHSYEQYV. Written as DNA, the CDR3 is TGTGCCAGCAGCCCAGCTCGTGGTCAGGATCACTCCTACGAGCAGTACGTC. The chain recombines TRBV7-6 with TRBJ2-7; D gene ambiguous. The germline V gene encodes CDR1 SGHVS and CDR2 FNYEAQ. V lost 5 bases to trimming and J lost 0 bases, with 20 bases between them. This CDR3 has 17 residues.

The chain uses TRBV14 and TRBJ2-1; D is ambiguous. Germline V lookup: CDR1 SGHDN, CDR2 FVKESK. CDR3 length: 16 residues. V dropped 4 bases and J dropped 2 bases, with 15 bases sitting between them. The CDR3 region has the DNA TGTGCCAGCAGCCCGTACAACCTCCCCCCCTACAATGAGCAGTTCTTC. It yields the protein CASSPYNLPPYNEQFF.

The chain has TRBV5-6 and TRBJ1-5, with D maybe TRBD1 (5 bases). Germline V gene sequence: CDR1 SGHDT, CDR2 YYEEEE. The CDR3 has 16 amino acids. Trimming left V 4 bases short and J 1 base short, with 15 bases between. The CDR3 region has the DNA TGTGCCAGCAGCCTAACGGGGGGGATGAGCAATCAGCCCCAGCATTTT. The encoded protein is CASSLTGGMSNQPQHF.

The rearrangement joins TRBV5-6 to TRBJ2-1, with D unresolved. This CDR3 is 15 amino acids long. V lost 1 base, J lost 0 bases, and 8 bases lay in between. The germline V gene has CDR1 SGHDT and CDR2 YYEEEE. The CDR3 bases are TGTGCCAGCAGCTTGACAGCCGACTCCTACAATGAGCAGTTCTTC. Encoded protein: CASSLTADSYNEQFF.

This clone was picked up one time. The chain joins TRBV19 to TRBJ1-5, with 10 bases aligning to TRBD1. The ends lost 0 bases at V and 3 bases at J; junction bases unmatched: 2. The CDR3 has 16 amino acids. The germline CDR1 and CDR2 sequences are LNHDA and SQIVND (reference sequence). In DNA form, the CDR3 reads TGTGCCAGTAGTATAGAAGGGACAGGGGTCAATCAGCCCCAGCATTTT. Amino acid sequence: CASSIEGTGVNQPQHF.

As DNA, the CDR3 is TGTGCCAGTAGTAGTTCCCGTCTAGGTACCTATGGCTACACCTTC. This gives the protein CASSSSRLGTYGYTF. This chain links TRBV19 with TRBJ1-2; no clear D gene. The V gene's germline CDR1 is LNHDA and CDR2 SQIVND (reference sequence). CDR3 size: 15 residues. V was trimmed by 4 bases and J by 4 bases, leaving 16 bases between them. Full variable domain (outside the CDR3, taken from reference TRBV19 and TRBJ1-2): DGGITQSPKYLFRKEGQNVTLSCEQNLNHDAMYWYRQDPGQGLRLIYYSQIVNDFQKGDIAEGYSVSREKKESFPLTVTSAQKNPTAFYLCASSSSRLGTYGYTFGSGTRLTVV.

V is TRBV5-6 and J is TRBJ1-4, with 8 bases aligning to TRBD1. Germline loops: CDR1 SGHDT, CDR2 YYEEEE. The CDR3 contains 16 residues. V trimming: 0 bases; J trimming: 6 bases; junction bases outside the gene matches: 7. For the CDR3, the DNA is TGTGCCAGCAGCTTGGGTCACAGGGGGGTCGATGAAAAACTGTTTTTT. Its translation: CASSLGHRGVDEKLFF.

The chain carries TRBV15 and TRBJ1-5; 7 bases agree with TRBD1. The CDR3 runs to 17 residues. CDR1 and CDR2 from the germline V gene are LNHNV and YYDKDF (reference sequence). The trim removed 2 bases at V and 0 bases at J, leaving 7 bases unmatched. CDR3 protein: CATSRTWTGNSNQPQHF. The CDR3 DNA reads TGTGCCACCAGCAGAACCTGGACAGGAAATAGCAATCAGCCCCAGCATTTT.

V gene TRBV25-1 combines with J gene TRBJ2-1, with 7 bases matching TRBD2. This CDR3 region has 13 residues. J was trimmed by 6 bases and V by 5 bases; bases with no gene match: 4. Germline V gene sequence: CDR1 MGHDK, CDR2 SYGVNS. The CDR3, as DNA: TGTGCCAGCAGTAGCGGGACTCTCAATGAGCAGTTCTTC. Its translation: CASSSGTLNEQFF.

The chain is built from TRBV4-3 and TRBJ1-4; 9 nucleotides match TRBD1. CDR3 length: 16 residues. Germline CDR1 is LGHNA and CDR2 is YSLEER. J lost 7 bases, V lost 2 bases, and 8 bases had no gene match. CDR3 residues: CASSQKVGTGIEKLFF. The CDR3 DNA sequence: TGCGCCAGCAGCCAAAAGGTGGGGACAGGGATTGAAAAACTGTTTTTT.

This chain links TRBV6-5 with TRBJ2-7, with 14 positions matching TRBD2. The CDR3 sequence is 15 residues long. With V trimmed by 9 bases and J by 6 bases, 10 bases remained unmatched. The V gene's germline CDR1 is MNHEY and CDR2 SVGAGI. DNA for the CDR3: TGTGCCAGTGAGCCCGGGACTAGCGGGAGCACCGAGCAGTACTTC. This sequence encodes CASEPGTSGSTEQYF.

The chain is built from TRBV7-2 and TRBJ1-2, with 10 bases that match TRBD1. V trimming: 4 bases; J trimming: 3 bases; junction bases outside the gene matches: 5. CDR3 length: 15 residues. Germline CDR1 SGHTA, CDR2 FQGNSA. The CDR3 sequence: CASSSTGTGDYGYTF. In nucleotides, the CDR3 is TGTGCCAGCAGCTCCACCGGGACAGGGGACTATGGCTACACCTTC.

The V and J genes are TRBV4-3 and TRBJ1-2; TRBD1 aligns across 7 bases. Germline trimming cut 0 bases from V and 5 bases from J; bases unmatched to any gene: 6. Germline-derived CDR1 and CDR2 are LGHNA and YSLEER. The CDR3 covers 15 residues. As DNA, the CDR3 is TGCGCCAGCAGCCAAGACAACAGGGGTGGGTATGGCTACACCTTC. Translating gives CASSQDNRGGYGYTF.

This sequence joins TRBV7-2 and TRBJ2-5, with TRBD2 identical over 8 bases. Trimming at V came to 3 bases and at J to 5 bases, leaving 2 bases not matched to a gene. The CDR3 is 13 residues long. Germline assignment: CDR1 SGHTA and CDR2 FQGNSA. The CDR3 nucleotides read TGTGCCAGCAGCTTGCGGGGGGCGGAGACCCAGTACTTC. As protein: CASSLRGAETQYF.

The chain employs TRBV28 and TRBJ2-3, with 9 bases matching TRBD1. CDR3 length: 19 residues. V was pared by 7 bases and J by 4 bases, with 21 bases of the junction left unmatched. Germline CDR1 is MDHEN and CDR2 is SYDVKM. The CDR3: CASNYLGLDRGFSADTQYF. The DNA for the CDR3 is TGTGCCAGCAATTACCTCGGGTTGGACAGGGGCTTCTCCGCAGATACGCAGTATTTT.

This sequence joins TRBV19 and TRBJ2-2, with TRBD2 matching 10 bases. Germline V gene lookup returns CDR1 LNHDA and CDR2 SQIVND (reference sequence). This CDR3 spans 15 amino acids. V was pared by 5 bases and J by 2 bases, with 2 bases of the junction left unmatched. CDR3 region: CASSRTSGNTGELFF. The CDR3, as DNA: TGTGCCAGTAGTCGGACTAGCGGAAACACCGGGGAGCTGTTTTTT.

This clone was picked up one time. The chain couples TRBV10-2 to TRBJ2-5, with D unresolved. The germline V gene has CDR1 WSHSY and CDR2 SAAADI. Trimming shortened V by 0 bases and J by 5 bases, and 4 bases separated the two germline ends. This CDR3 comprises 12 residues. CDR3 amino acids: CASSESGETQYF. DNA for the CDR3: TGCGCCAGCAGTGAGTCTGGCGAGACCCAGTACTTC.